A single sample is the source of the 14 T cell receptor beta chains below, sequenced in a study of tumor-infiltrating lymphocytes in primary liver carcinoma. RNA isolated from unsorted whole blood supplied the blood RNA, with germline DNA also extracted. Constant-region priming of approximately 0.55 ug total RNA yielded TCR beta cDNA. Library construction for TCR beta comprised three nested multiplex PCR rounds performed with slightly modified ARM-PCR. TRBV1-TRBV30 forward primers and a C-beta reverse primer were used in the first two PCR rounds, which each ran for around 11 cycles. TCRdb ran MiXCR on the multiplex PCR reads and lists one entry per CDR3 protein. The sample lists approximately 330,000 distinct CDR3 sequences; less than 75% were seen once. The material sequenced was peripheral blood. The receptors derive from a man aged 35-49 years with primary liver carcinoma and hepatitis B virus infection.

This clonotype has only a few counts. The chain recombines TRBV4-2 with TRBJ2-3; D call uncertain. The CDR3 has 14 residues. V lost 1 base to trimming and J lost 4 bases, with 9 bases between them. Germline CDR1 and CDR2: LGHNA and YNFKEQ. CDR3 residues: CASSQVSSADTQYF. CDR3 in DNA: TGTGCCAGCAGCCAAGTATCCTCGGCAGATACGCAGTATTTT.

The chain links TRBV29-1 to TRBJ2-7; D perhaps matches TRBD2 (5 bases). The CDR3 consists of 12 residues. Germline V gene sequence: CDR1 SQVTM, CDR2 ANQGSEA. The CDR3 DNA is TGCATCGCGGGTTGGAGTAATCACGAGCAGTACTTC. As protein: CIAGWSNHEQYF.

A note on this clonotype: A clone one base away is much larger, so this may be a read error. The V call is TRBV6-6, the J call TRBJ2-1, with 7 bases identical to TRBD2. The CDR3 contains 16 residues. Germline CDR1 MNHNY, CDR2 SVGAGI (reference sequence). The CDR3, as DNA: TGTGCCGGCAGAGACGGAAGCGGGAACTCCTACAATGAGCAGTTCTTC. Translation gives CAGRDGSGNSYNEQFF.

This clonotype appeared a single time. This could be a read error, since a much larger clone is one nucleotide away. V and J are TRBV7-9 and TRBJ1-2, with TRBD1 matching over 9 bases. Per germline, CDR1 SEHNR and CDR2 FQNEAQ (reference sequence). The CDR3 extends over 15 amino acids. The CDR3 DNA reads TGTGCCACCAGCTCAACCGGGACAGGGAGCTATGGCTACACCTTC. It encodes CATSSTGTGSYGYTF.

This chain links TRBV5-6 with TRBJ2-5; no clear D gene. This CDR3 has 13 residues. CDR1 SGHDT and CDR2 YYEEEE come from the germline V gene. V lost 2 bases, J lost 13 bases, and 18 bases lay in between. This CDR3 is CASSLDRVGVTYF. The CDR3 region has the DNA TGTGCCAGCAGCTTAGACCGGGTGGGCGTGACGTACTTC.

In its sample, this clonotype was seen many times. This rearrangement joins TRBV12-3 or TRBV12-4 to TRBJ2-1, with D possibly TRBD1 on 6 matching bases. V was cut by 3 bases and J by 8 bases, with 11 bases left in between. The CDR3 extends over 13 amino acids. The CDR3 region has the DNA TGTGCCAGCAGTTTGGATCAGGGGCATGAGCAGTTCTTC. Its translation: CASSLDQGHEQFF.

Remarks on this clonotype: The final CDR3 position lacks the conserved phenylalanine or tryptophan, pointing to a likely read error. The V and J genes are TRBV4-3 and TRBJ2-1; 12 nucleotides match TRBD2. V lost 1 base, J lost 0 bases, and 16 bases stayed unmatched. Per germline, CDR1 LGHNA and CDR2 YSLEER. The CDR3 covers 22 residues. The CDR3: CASSQGLGLAGRPTGSYNEQFI. CDR3 nucleotide sequence: TGCGCCAGCAGCCAAGGGTTAGGACTAGCGGGAAGGCCCACTGGCTCCTACAATGAGCAGTTCATC.

Note on this clonotype: Given a much more abundant clone one base away, this may be a read error. The chain links TRBV6-2 or TRBV6-3 to TRBJ2-7; 13 bases map to TRBD2. CDR1 is MNHEY, CDR2 SVGEGT, per germline. The CDR3 runs 17 residues. CDR3 nucleotides: TGTGCCAGCAGTTACGATGGGACTAGCGGGAAAAGCGACGAGCATTACTTC. It is translated as CASSYDGTSGKSDEHYF.

Points on this clonotype: Sequence at one end of the junction differs from germline and may be a read error. The V gene is TRBV10-3, the J gene TRBJ2-1; 12 nucleotides agree with TRBD2. This CDR3 spans 16 amino acids. CDR1 and CDR2 from the germline V gene are ENHRY and SYGVKD. DNA for the CDR3: TGTGCCATCAATGAACTACTAGCGGGAGGTTACAATGAACAGTTCTTC. Amino acid sequence: CAINELLAGGYNEQFF.

This clonotype came up many times. The chain has TRBV6-1 and TRBJ2-7; D may be TRBD1 (5 bases). Germline lookup yields CDR1 MNHNS and CDR2 SASEGT. Trimming took 2 bases from V and 5 from J, leaving 16 bases between them. The length of the CDR3 is 15 residues. The CDR3 DNA reads as TGTGCCAGCAGTGAATTCTGGCGAAGGGGCCACGAGCAGTACTTC. Translation gives CASSEFWRRGHEQYF.

Notes on this clonotype: The conserved closing phenylalanine or tryptophan is absent in this CDR3, likely reflecting a read error. The DNA is omitted, as the CDR3 cannot be located on it reliably, and the CDR3 follows TCRdb's listing. The rearrangement joins TRBV28 to TRBJ2-7; the D call TRBD1 from the table was never checked on the DNA. Germline V gene data show CDR1 as MDHEN and CDR2 as SYDVKM. The CDR3 has 14 amino acids, counting both end residues. CDR3 protein: CASSLRDRPFGPYY.

This clonotype occurred many times. The chain links TRBV12-3 or TRBV12-4 to TRBJ2-1; 8 nucleotides line up with TRBD2. The CDR3 has 15 residues. V lost 6 bases to trimming and J lost 4 bases; unmatched junction nucleotides: 8. The CDR3 DNA reads TGTGCCAGCAGCGTGGGACTAGGGGATTACAATGAGCAGTTCTTC. Translation gives CASSVGLGDYNEQFF.

The CDR3 nucleotides read TGTGCCAGCAGTTTATTTACGGGAGGGCCTCCCACCGGGGAGCTGTTTTTT. It yields the protein CASSLFTGGPPTGELFF. The chain uses TRBV28 and TRBJ2-2; 8 positions agree with TRBD2. The CDR3 is 17 residues long. Per germline, CDR1 MDHEN and CDR2 SYDVKM. The trim removed 1 base at V and 4 bases at J, leaving 8 bases unmatched.

A remark on this clonotype: Germline is not matched at one junction end, which may reflect a read error. The rearrangement links TRBV5-5 to TRBJ2-7; 8 nucleotides line up with TRBD1. The CDR3 is 13 residues long. CDR1 is SGHKS and CDR2 is YYEKEE in the germline V gene (reference sequence). CDR3 sequence: CASSYRTGNEHYF. The CDR3 nucleotides read TGTGCCAGCAGCTATAGGACAGGGAATGAGCACTACTTC.